The entry that follows covers one T cell receptor (beta chain) sequence. Its antigen is not identified. This record belongs to a study of T cell responses to AZD1222 COVID-19 vaccine. Study outcomes and limitations: Among spike-specific TCRs, nearly half reportedly target unmutated variant regions. Sampling captured repertoires only after the peak T cell response. Most donors were white British and more were female, and clonal diversity was possibly underestimated. The span of vaccine-associated CD4 TCRs extended across spike, with dominance at 160-218 and 743-854.

The data were produced by immunoSEQ multiplex PCR, yet TCRdb's version contains in-frame clones alone and is incomplete. This sample has 110,000 to 150,000 clones, with around 92% found just once. CDR1 and CDR2 from the germline V gene are SGHTA and FQGTGA. The junction had 9 bases not matched to a gene; V was cut back by 5 bases and J by 4 bases. The CDR3 extends over 15 amino acids. The sequences come from peripheral blood, collected 28 days after the second AZD1222 dose. This sequence joins TRBV7-3 and TRBJ1-2; 8 bases line up with TRBD1. The origin of this receptor is an adult who received the AZD1222 COVID-19 vaccine. In DNA, the CDR3 is TGTGCCAGCAGCACGACAGGGGCTGATGCCTATGGCTACACCTTC. Its translation: CASSTTGADAYGYTF.